This T cell receptor (beta chain) appears in the sequencing data of a study of blood T cell repertoires in COVID-19. Overall study: Collection of acute and convalescent COVID-19 samples took place in the United States, Italy and Spain. From T cells, B-cell-depleted T cells, or PBMCs came the material, which was cDNA or gDNA.

The CDR3 is made up of 15 amino acids. The ends were cut back, 2 bases at V and 5 bases at J, with 10 bases in the middle. The V gene's germline CDR1 is KGHSH and CDR2 LQKENI. The data were produced by immunoSEQ multiplex PCR, yet TCRdb's version contains in-frame clones alone and is incomplete. Here the sample spans fewer than 75,000 clones, roughly four fifths being singletons. The specimen sequenced was peripheral blood. This receptor was taken from a human donor in a cohort sampled during active COVID-19. The chain carries TRBV18 and TRBJ1-6; the D gene is possibly TRBD1 (6 bases). CDR3 in DNA: TGTGCCAGCTCACCAGTCCGGACAGATAATTCACCCCTCCACTTT. Protein product: CASSPVRTDNSPLHF.